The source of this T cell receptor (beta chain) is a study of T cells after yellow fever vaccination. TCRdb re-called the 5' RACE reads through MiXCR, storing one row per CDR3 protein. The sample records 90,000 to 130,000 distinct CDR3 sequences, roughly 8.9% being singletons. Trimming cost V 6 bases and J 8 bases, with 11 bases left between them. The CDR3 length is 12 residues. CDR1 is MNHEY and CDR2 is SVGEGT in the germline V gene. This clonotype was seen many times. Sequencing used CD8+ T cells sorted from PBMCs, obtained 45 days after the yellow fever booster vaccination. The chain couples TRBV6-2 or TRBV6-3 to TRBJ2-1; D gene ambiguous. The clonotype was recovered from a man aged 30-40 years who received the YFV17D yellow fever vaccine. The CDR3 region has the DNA TGTGCCAGCAGCCTAACCCCCCATGAGCAGTTCTTC. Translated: CASSLTPHEQFF.